A selection of T cell receptor beta chains follows, all from one sample in a study of tumor-infiltrating lymphocytes in primary liver carcinoma. TCRdb used MiXCR to reprocess the multiplex PCR reads, holding one entry per CDR3 protein. The sample consists of tens of thousands of distinct CDR3 sequences, 70% to 80% of them appearing once. The specimen was liver tumor tissue from sampling region 3. These receptors all stem from a woman aged 25 to 39 with primary liver carcinoma and hepatitis B virus infection. Each CDR3 is given with its conserved first and last residue. A D gene is named only where the DNA matches it firmly. For some rows the clone size is stated as once, few or many, or as a class when expanded; others skip it.

D gene | J gene | clone size | V gene | CDR3 protein | CDR3 DNA
TRBD2 | TRBJ2-1 | many | TRBV11-2 | CASSFVAGNEQFF | TGTGCCAGCAGCTTCGTAGCGGGGAATGAGCAGTTCTTC
- | TRBJ2-1 | - | TRBV12-3/TRBV12-4 | CASSLPGISGLEQFF | TGTGCCAGCAGCTTGCCCGGGATTAGCGGACTTGAGCAGTTCTTC
- | TRBJ2-1 | many | TRBV6-5 | CASSYSFGGQSMNEQFF | TGTGCCAGCAGTTACTCTTTCGGGGGACAGTCTATGAATGAGCAGTTCTTC
TRBD1 | TRBJ2-7 | - | TRBV11-2 | CASSLAGQTSYEHYF | TGTGCCAGCAGCTTAGCGGGACAGACCTCCTACGAGCATTACTTC
TRBD2 | TRBJ2-3 | - | TRBV7-9 | CANSLLLAGATDTQYF | TGTGCCAACAGCCTATTACTAGCGGGAGCCACAGATACGCAATATTTC
- | TRBJ1-1 | - | TRBV9 | CASSVGVGADAFF | TGTGCCAGCAGCGTGGGAGTGGGCGCCGATGCTTTCTTT
- | TRBJ2-2 | - | TRBV21-1 | CANSKKDRARTGELFF | TGTGCCAACAGCAAGAAGGACAGGGCCCGCACAGGGGAGCTGTTTTTT
TRBD1 | TRBJ2-7 | many | TRBV4-3 | CASSQGRWTGHEQYF | TGCGCCAGCAGCCAAGGTCGATGGACAGGGCATGAGCAGTACTTC
- | TRBJ2-2 | - | TRBV7-9 | CASSPVDSGKLSF | TGTGCCAGCAGCCCTGTCGACTCCGGGAAGCTGTCTTTT
- | TRBJ2-5 | many | TRBV11-2 | CASSLGLGSQETQYF | TGTGCCAGCAGCTTGGGGCTGGGATCGCAAGAGACCCAGTACTTC
- | TRBJ2-4 | many | TRBV11-2 | CASSLAGLKNIQYF | TGTGCCAGCAGCTTGGCGGGACTGAAAAACATTCAGTACTTC
- | TRBJ1-3 | many | TRBV6-1 | CASSERAGLLESGNTIYF | TGTGCCAGCAGTGAAAGGGCAGGGTTATTGGAATCTGGAAACACCATATATTTT
TRBD2 | TRBJ2-4 | - | TRBV29-1 | CRVYGLAGEVSIRYF | TGCAGGGTTTACGGACTAGCGGGAGAAGTGAGCATTCGGTACTTC
- | TRBJ2-2 | - | TRBV21-1 | CAISKKDRARTVELFF | TGTGCCATCAGCAAGAAGGACAGGGCCCGCACCGTGGAGCTGTTTTTT
- | TRBJ1-2 | - | TRBV11-2 | CASSLEGNCGYTF | TGTGCCAGCAGCCTAGAGGGGAACTGTGGCTACACCTTC
- | TRBJ1-1 | - | TRBV29-1 | CSLLAQLNTEAFF | TGCAGTCTTCTAGCACAGCTTAACACTGAAGCTTTCTTT
- | TRBJ1-2 | once | TRBV28 | CASSPEGSDYTF | TGTGCCAGCAGCCCGGAGGGCAGTGACTACACCTTC